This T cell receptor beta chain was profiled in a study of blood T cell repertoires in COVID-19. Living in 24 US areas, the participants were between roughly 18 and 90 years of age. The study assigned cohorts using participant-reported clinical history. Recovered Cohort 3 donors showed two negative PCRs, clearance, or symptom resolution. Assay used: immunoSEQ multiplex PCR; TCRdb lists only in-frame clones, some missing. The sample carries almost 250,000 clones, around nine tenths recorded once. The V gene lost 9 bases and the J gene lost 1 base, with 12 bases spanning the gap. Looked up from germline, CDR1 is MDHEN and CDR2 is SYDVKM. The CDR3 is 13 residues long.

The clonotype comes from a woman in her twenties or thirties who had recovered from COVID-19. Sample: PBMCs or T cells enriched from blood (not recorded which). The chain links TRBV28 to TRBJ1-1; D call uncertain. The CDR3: CASQDSSNTEAFF. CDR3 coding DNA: TGTGCCAGTCAGGACTCCTCGAACACTGAAGCTTTCTTT.